The clone carrying this TCR beta chain occurred many times. This specimen comes from a study of T cells in Graves' hyperthyroidism and ophthalmopathy. Regions amplified from RNA transcripts were the TCR beta CDR3 regions. HTBI primers drove first-round RT-PCR of the TCR CDR3. TCRdb re-derived calls from the multiplex PCR reads in MiXCR, one entry per CDR3 protein. The sample yields roughly 660,000 distinct CDR3 sequences, roughly 17% seen once. Patients aged 18 to 65 had newly diagnosed hyperthyroidism of under 2 months' duration. V lost 5 bases, J lost 8 bases, and 15 bases lay in between. The CDR3 contains 13 residues. Germline lookup yields CDR1 SGHAT and CDR2 FQNNGV.

Input material: blood. This receptor was taken from a man in his forties or fifties with Graves' hyperthyroidism. The chain links TRBV11-2 to TRBJ1-1; a possible D gene is TRBD1 (6 bases). CDR3 in amino acids: CASSATGAVEAFF. CDR3 nucleotide sequence: TGTGCCAGCAGCGCGACAGGCGCGGTGGAAGCTTTCTTT.